This T cell receptor (beta chain) was found in a study of T cell repertoires in cytomegalovirus infection. Study-level information: TCR beta signatures that were public indicated CMV infection and matching HLA type.

One entry per CDR3 protein results from TCRdb running MiXCR on the reads. Counted here are under 70,000 distinct CDR3 sequences, more than 25% occurring once; the ten biggest clones make up nearly 70%. The V end was cut by 5 bases, the J end by 5 bases, with 13 bases between. The CDR3 spans 14 residues. The germline gives CDR1 MNHEY, CDR2 SMNVEV (reference sequence). Concerning this clonotype: Its antigen is currently unknown.

Whole-study results and caveats: Carriage of CMV together with the relevant HLA was identifiable through cumulative public TCR beta family frequency. Ex vivo, HLA-C-restricted CMV-specific TCR beta clonotypes prevailed over the rest of the response.

The receptor comes from a human donor in good health (CMV status not recorded). Some clones in this sample may be carry-over from other donors' samples. The chain recombines TRBV27 with TRBJ2-1; D is ambiguous. Sequencing used PBMCs, sequenced either directly or after in vitro stimulation (not recorded which). In DNA form, the CDR3 reads TGTGCCAGCAGTCCCTTTGGTCCGGACAATGAGCAGTTCTTC. The encoded protein is CASSPFGPDNEQFF.